Described below is a single T cell receptor (beta chain) sequence and its context. In the authors' methods: The authors estimated nucleated cell counts from reference gene primer amplification. Using immunoSEQ multiplex PCR, the repertoire was profiled, and TCRdb retains in-frame clones only, with some absent. V and J calls and clone size come straight from that table; D and trimming were deduced from the DNA. This table holds about 120,000 clones, approximately 80% found once. The data originate from a study of blood T cell repertoires in COVID-19. Study overall: Acute and convalescent COVID-19 specimens originated in the United States, Italy and Spain. PBMCs, B-cell-depleted T cells, or T cells provided the cDNA or gDNA that made up the material.

The CDR3 is 14 residues long. V was pared by 8 bases and J by 6 bases, with 12 bases of the junction left unmatched. Germline values: CDR1 MNHEY, CDR2 SVGAGI. J is TRBJ2-7 and V is TRBV6-5, with 8 bases fitting TRBD2. The receptor was isolated from a man aged 65-85 years with active or convalescent COVID-19. The material sequenced was peripheral blood. CDR3 DNA sequence: TGTGCCAGCGGCGCGATGTCGGGAGGGCGCGAGCAGTACTTC. This translates into CASGAMSGGREQYF.